This TCR beta chain derives from a study of early T cells in non-severe SARS-CoV-2 infection. TCRdb reanalysed the 5' RACE reads using MiXCR and keeps one entry per CDR3 protein. Here the sample spans tens of thousands of distinct CDR3 sequences, over 11% being singletons. This clonotype was seen a handful of times. The CDR3 is 13 amino acids. The junction had 8 bases not matched to a gene; V was cut back by 7 bases and J by 2 bases. The germline V gene has CDR1 DFQATT and CDR2 SNEGSKA (reference sequence). The sequence was collected from an adult who was a healthcare worker with PCR-confirmed SARS-CoV-2 infection or an uninfected control (not recorded which). The chain couples TRBV20-1 to TRBJ2-7; TRBD2 matches 7 bases. Sequencing used whole blood. CDR3 region: CSGVAAGAYEQYF. The CDR3, as DNA: TGCAGTGGCGTTGCGGCGGGAGCCTACGAGCAGTACTTC.